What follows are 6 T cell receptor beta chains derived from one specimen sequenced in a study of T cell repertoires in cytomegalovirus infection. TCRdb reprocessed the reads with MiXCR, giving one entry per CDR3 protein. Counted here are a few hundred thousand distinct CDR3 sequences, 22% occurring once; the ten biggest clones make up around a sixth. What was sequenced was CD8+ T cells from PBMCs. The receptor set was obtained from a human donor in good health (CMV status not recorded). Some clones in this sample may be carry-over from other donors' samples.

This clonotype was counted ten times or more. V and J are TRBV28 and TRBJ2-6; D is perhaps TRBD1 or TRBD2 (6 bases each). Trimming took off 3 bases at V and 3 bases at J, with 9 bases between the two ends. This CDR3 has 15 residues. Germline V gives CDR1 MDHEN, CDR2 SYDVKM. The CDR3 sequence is CASSFRGVGANVLTF. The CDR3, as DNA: TGTGCCAGCAGTTTTAGGGGGGTTGGGGCCAACGTCCTGACTTTC. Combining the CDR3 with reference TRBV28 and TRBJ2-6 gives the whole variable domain DVKVTQSSRYLVKRTGEKVFLECVQDMDHENMFWYRQDPGLGLRLIYFSYDVKMKEKGDIPEGYSVSREKKERFSLILESASTNQTSMYLCASSFRGVGANVLTFGAGSRLTVL.

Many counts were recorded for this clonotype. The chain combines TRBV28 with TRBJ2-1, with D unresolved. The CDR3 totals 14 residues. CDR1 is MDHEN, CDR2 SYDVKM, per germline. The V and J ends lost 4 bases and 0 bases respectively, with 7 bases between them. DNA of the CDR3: TGTGCCAGCAGTTATGGTAGCTCCTACAATGAGCAGTTCTTC. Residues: CASSYGSSYNEQFF.

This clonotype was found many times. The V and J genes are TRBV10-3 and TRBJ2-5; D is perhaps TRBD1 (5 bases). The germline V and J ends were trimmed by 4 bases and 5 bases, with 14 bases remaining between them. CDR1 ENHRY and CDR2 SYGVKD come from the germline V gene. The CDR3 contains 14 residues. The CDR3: CAISVTDNLETQYF. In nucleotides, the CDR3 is TGTGCCATCAGTGTCACGGACAATCTGGAGACCCAGTACTTC.

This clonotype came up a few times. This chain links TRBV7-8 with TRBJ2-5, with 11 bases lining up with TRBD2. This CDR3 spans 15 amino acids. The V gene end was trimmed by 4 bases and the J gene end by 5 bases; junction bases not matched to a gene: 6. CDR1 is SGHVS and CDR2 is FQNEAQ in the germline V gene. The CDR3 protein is CASSYLAGGPETQYF. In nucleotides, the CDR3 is TGTGCCAGCAGCTACTTAGCGGGGGGGCCCGAGACCCAGTACTTC.

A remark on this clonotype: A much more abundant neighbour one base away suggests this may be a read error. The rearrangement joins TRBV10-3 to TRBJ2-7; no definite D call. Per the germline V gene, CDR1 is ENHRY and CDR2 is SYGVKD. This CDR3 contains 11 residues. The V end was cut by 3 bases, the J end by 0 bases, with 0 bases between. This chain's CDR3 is CAISDSYEQYF. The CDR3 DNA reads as TGTGCCATCAGTGACTCCTACGAGCAGTACTTC.

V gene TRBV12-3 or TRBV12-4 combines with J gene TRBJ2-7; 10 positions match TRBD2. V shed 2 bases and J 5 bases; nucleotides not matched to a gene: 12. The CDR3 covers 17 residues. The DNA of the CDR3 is TGTGCCAGCAGTTTATATGCCCCAGGGCTAGCGGGGGACGAGCAGTACTTC. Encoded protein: CASSLYAPGLAGDEQYF.